The 19 T cell receptor beta chains below all came from one sample that was sequenced in a study of blood T cell repertoires in COVID-19. Here immunoSEQ multiplex PCR was the method, and the copy in TCRdb shows in-frame clones only, minus some. This sample carries 80,000 to 130,000 clones, around 85% of them seen once, and the ten largest clones take under 3.5%. Sequenced: PBMCs or T cells enriched from blood (not recorded which). These receptors were collected from a woman in her fifties or sixties who had recovered from COVID-19.

V usage is TRBV5-1 and J usage is TRBJ2-7; perhaps TRBD1 as D (6 bases). Germline V gives CDR1 SGHRS, CDR2 YFSETQ. The CDR3 spans 15 residues. V lost 4 bases and J lost 0, with 14 bases in between. CDR3 bases: TGCGCCAGCAGCCCAGGACAGAGGAGCTCCTACGAGCAGTACTTC. This translates into CASSPGQRSSYEQYF.

V and J are TRBV28 and TRBJ1-5; weak D call: TRBD1 (5 bases). CDR1 and CDR2 from the germline V gene are MDHEN and SYDVKM. The CDR3 consists of 17 residues. V dropped 5 bases and J dropped 0 bases, with 17 bases sitting between them. CDR3 amino acids: CASSLGLRTYSNQPQHF. The CDR3 nucleotides read TGTGCCAGCAGTCTGGGACTGCGGACATATAGCAATCAGCCCCAGCATTTT. The full variable domain, rest sourced from reference TRBV28 and TRBJ1-5, is DVKVTQSSRYLVKRTGEKVFLECVQDMDHENMFWYRQDPGLGLRLIYFSYDVKMKEKGDIPEGYSVSREKKERFSLILESASTNQTSMYLCASSLGLRTYSNQPQHFGDGTRLSIL.

The CDR3 DNA reads as TGTGCCAGCAGTAGCCTTGGATCTAGCGGGACCGATGAGCAGTTCTTC. This encodes CASSSLGSSGTDEQFF. V usage is TRBV7-3 and J usage is TRBJ2-1, with 9 bases lining up with TRBD2. The trim removed 6 bases at V and 8 bases at J, leaving 14 bases unmatched. The CDR3 sequence is 16 residues long. Germline lookup yields CDR1 SGHTA and CDR2 FQGTGA.

The genes are TRBV18 and TRBJ2-1; D is possibly TRBD1 (6 bases). Per the germline V gene, CDR1 is KGHSH and CDR2 is LQKENI. The CDR3 totals 16 residues. V was shortened by 1 base and J by 2 bases, with 12 bases between the two germline ends. The CDR3 here is CASSPQIAGAYNEQFF. The CDR3 region has the DNA TGTGCCAGCTCACCACAGATAGCAGGGGCCTACAATGAGCAGTTCTTC.

J is TRBJ1-1 and V is TRBV28; no definite D call. The ends were cut back, 6 bases at V and 10 bases at J, with 12 bases in the middle. CDR1 and CDR2 (germline): MDHEN, SYDVKM. This CDR3 spans 11 amino acids. DNA of the CDR3: TGTGCCAGCAGCCGCGGGCCCGGAGCTTTCTTT. This codes for CASSRGPGAFF.

The V call is TRBV29-1, the J call TRBJ2-1; weak D call: TRBD1 (5 bases). This CDR3 spans 17 amino acids. Germline V CDR1 and CDR2: SQVTM, ANQGSEA. V was shortened by 5 bases and J by 0 bases, with 20 bases between the two germline ends. In DNA form, the CDR3 reads TGCAGCGTTTTCCGACAGAGACCTGGTAGCTCCTACAATGAGCAGTTCTTC. Translation: CSVFRQRPGSSYNEQFF.

The J gene is TRBJ1-6, the V gene TRBV11-1; TRBD1 is a possible D gene (5 bases). Germline CDR1 SGHAT, CDR2 FQDESV (reference sequence). This CDR3 region has 13 residues. Trimming removed 5 bases at V and 7 bases at J, with 9 bases between. The CDR3 coding sequence is TGTGCCAGCAGCCCGGGGGGGAATTCACCCCTCCACTTT. Its translation is CASSPGGNSPLHF.

By its share, this clone is medium-sized (0.01 to 0.1%). The rearrangement uses TRBV19 and TRBJ1-3, with D perhaps TRBD1 (6 bases). Germline values: CDR1 LNHDA, CDR2 SQIVND (reference sequence). V lost 3 bases and J 2 bases, leaving 8 bases between the germline ends. The CDR3 spans 14 residues. The CDR3 sequence: CASSIGTTGNTIYF. In DNA form, the CDR3 reads TGTGCCAGTAGTATCGGGACAACTGGAAACACCATATATTTT.

V gene TRBV30 combines with J gene TRBJ1-3; no reliable D call. The CDR3 spans 14 residues. V shed 4 bases and J shed 0 bases, with 10 bases lying between them. From germline, CDR1 is GTSNPN and CDR2 SVGIG (reference sequence). The CDR3 nucleotides are TGTGCCTGGAATGGCGGTCCCTCTGGAAACACCATATATTTT. Amino acids: CAWNGGPSGNTIYF.

J is TRBJ2-3 and V is TRBV14; TRBD2 agrees at 8 bases. V shed 1 base, J shed 4 bases, and the junction held 4 bases outside the gene matches. Germline V gives CDR1 SGHDN, CDR2 FVKESK. This CDR3 comprises 15 residues. CDR3 bases: TGTGCCAGCAGCCAAGTTGCGGGGGGTTCAGATACGCAGTATTTT. Translating it yields CASSQVAGGSDTQYF.

The CDR3 loop is CASSEVGGSGDTQYF. The CDR3, as DNA: TGCGCCAGCAGTGAAGTCGGGGGGTCAGGCGATACGCAGTATTTT. The chain combines TRBV10-1 with TRBJ2-3; TRBD2 matches at 7 bases. V was pared by 3 bases and J by 6 bases, with 9 bases of the junction left unmatched. Per germline, CDR1 WNHNN and CDR2 SYGVQD (reference sequence). CDR3 length: 15 residues.

The chain is built from TRBV2 and TRBJ2-2, with 9 bases aligning to TRBD1. Germline CDR1 and CDR2: SNHLY and FYNNEI. This CDR3 region has 15 residues. The V gene end was trimmed by 4 bases and the J gene end by 7 bases; junction bases not matched to a gene: 7. The chain's CDR3 is CASSATGGFNGELFF. CDR3 DNA: TGTGCCAGCAGTGCCACAGGGGGCTTTAACGGGGAGCTGTTTTTT.

The chain combines TRBV29-1 with TRBJ1-1; 9 bases align to TRBD1. Losses at the gene ends were 7 bases for V and 10 bases for J; bases not matched to a gene: 13. CDR1 is SQVTM, CDR2 ANQGSEA, per germline. The CDR3 runs 13 residues. The CDR3: CSGEQGARSPAFF. CDR3 nucleotides: TGCAGCGGCGAACAGGGGGCGAGAAGCCCAGCTTTCTTT.

The chain employs TRBV5-1 and TRBJ2-5; 9 nucleotides match TRBD2. J was trimmed by 3 bases and V by 5 bases; bases with no gene match: 2. Per the germline V gene, CDR1 is SGHRS and CDR2 is YFSETQ. CDR3 length equals 13 residues. The CDR3 sequence is CASSASGEETQYF. CDR3 nucleotide sequence: TGCGCCAGCAGTGCTAGCGGGGAAGAGACCCAGTACTTC. The full variable domain, rest sourced from reference TRBV5-1 and TRBJ2-5, is KAGVTQTPRYLIKTRGQQVTLSCSPISGHRSVSWYQQTPGQGLQFLFEYFSETQRNKGNFPGRFSGRQFSNSRSEMNVSTLELGDSALYLCASSASGEETQYFGPGTRLLVL.

The CDR3 protein is CASRNRERADTQYF. The CDR3 DNA sequence: TGTGCCAGTAGGAACAGGGAAAGGGCAGATACGCAGTATTTT. The chain recombines TRBV19 with TRBJ2-3, with D perhaps matching TRBD1 (6 bases). The germline CDR1 and CDR2 sequences are LNHDA and SQIVND (reference sequence). The V gene lost 6 bases and the J gene lost 4 bases, with 14 bases spanning the gap. CDR3 size: 14 residues.

In this sample, this clone turned up once. The rearrangement joins TRBV9 to TRBJ1-1; D may be TRBD1 (5 bases). This CDR3 comprises 15 residues. With 3 bases removed from V and 4 bases from J, the gap between germline ends came to 16 bases. Germline CDR1 reads SGDLS; CDR2 reads YYNGEE. CDR3 loop: CASSAETGGSTEAFF. The CDR3 nucleotides are TGTGCCAGCAGCGCAGAAACAGGCGGGAGCACTGAAGCTTTCTTT.

The gene calls are TRBV11-3 and TRBJ1-2; D might be TRBD1 (6 bases). The germline V gene has CDR1 SGHNT and CDR2 YENEEA. The CDR3 extends over 13 amino acids. Deletions cut 8 bases from V and 4 bases from J, with 14 bases between. DNA of the CDR3: TGTGCCAGCGCCGGGGGGCGGAGCTATGGCTACACCTTC. Translation: CASAGGRSYGYTF.

The chain links TRBV11-3 to TRBJ2-2; 11 nucleotides align to TRBD1. The CDR3 runs 16 residues. Trimming removed 1 base from V and 4 bases from J; junction bases left unmatched: 2. Germline V lookup: CDR1 SGHNT, CDR2 YENEEA. The CDR3 coding sequence is TGTGCCAGCAGCTTAGGGGGGACAGGGGGCACCGGGGAGCTGTTTTTT. Its protein product is CASSLGGTGGTGELFF.

The gene calls are TRBV3-1 (or the pseudogene TRBV3-2) and TRBJ2-7, with 7 bases fitting TRBD1. CDR1 and CDR2 from the germline V gene are LGHDT and YNNKEL (reference sequence). The V and J ends lost 0 bases and 1 base, in that order; junction bases with no gene match: 6. The CDR3 covers 16 residues. For the CDR3, the DNA is TGTGCCAGCAGCCAAGATATGGGACAGAGATCCTACGAGCAGTACTTC. As protein: CASSQDMGQRSYEQYF.